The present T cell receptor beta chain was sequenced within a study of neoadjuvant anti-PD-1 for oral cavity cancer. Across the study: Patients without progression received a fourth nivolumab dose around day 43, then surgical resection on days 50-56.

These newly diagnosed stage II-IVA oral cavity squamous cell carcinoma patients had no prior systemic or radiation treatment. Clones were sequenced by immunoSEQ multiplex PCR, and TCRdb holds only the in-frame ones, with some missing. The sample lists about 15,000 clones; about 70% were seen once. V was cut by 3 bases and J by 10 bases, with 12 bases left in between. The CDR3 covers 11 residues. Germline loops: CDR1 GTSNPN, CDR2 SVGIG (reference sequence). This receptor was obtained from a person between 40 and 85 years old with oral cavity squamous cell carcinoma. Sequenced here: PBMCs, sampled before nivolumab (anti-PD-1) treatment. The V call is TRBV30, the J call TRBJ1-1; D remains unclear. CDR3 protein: CAWSARVGAFF. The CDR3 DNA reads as TGTGCCTGGAGCGCCCGAGTTGGAGCTTTCTTT.